Listed here is a single T cell receptor (beta chain). Its antigen remains unidentified. Only in-frame clones appear in the TCRdb table, and some are missing; sequencing was by immunoSEQ multiplex PCR. The sample lists under 30,000 clones, about 96% seen once, with 2.7% in the top ten. The sample is drawn from a study of monozygotic twins with cystic fibrosis. In germline, CDR1 is SNHLY, CDR2 FYNNEI. CDR3 size: 16 residues. Trimming removed 3 bases from V and 0 bases from J; junction bases left unmatched: 4. Study-level findings and limits: J usage was most co-twin-similar in 8 of 16 pairs, V in 13. The repertoire was suggested to be naive-dominated, clonality median approximately 0.0093.

Specimen: blood. J is TRBJ2-3 and V is TRBV2; 9 bases map to TRBD2. The clonotype was recovered from a girl aged 2 to 9 with cystic fibrosis. CDR3 protein: CASSESSGASTDTQYF. The CDR3 bases are TGTGCCAGCAGTGAGTCTAGCGGGGCTAGCACAGATACGCAGTATTTT.